The clone carrying this TCR beta chain was seen more than once but under ten times. What it binds is unknown. TCRalpha and TCRbeta libraries used 5'RACE with constant-segment primers and UMIs. Via MiXCR, TCRdb re-called the 5' RACE reads, giving one row per CDR3 protein. The sample carries a few hundred thousand distinct CDR3 sequences, around 15% recorded once. The data are from a study of T-cell memory formation after mild COVID-19. Points from the study as a whole: Balance between CD4 and CD8 was seen in clones contracting day 15 to 85, and a CD4+ lean was seen in later expanders. CD8+ contracting clones occupied EMRA, while CD4+ ones occupied mainly CM and EM. Memory sampled before infection contained some responding clones, suggesting cross-reactive memory joined.

The CDR3 spans 15 residues. Germline V lookup: CDR1 LNHDA, CDR2 SQIVND (reference sequence). V dropped 3 bases and J dropped 9 bases, with 17 bases sitting between them. Sequenced sample: PBMCs or a T cell subset sorted from them (not recorded which). The TCR originated in a young man who had mild COVID-19 (a few samples of this study predate the infection). Cell type and time point are not known. The chain has TRBV19 and TRBJ2-2; D not certain. The chain's CDR3 is CASSIKLGNLRELFF. CDR3 sequence (DNA): TGTGCCAGTAGTATCAAATTGGGAAATCTCCGGGAGCTGTTTTTT.